This passage covers 2 T cell receptor beta chains from one sample sequenced in a study of blood T cells in healthy people across ages (dated by TCRdb to 2013 to 2016). The library was built by means of 5' RACE. This sample was sequenced with an Illumina HiSeq 2500. A second 7 to 11 cycle PCR used a sample-barcoded 5' primer and a J-beta primer mix. In-frame beta chains were kept once TCRdb had trimmed the public reads at Q25 with fastp and called clones with MiXCR. Rows are unified per CDR3 protein, each entry keeping the most common DNA and genes. The sample table records 750,000 to 950,000 distinct CDR3 sequences; 25% to 30% of these occur just once. More than 8.5% of the sample is held by the ten biggest clonotypes. These records were also assigned to another study, of T cells of mothers and their children.

Sequenced: blood. Receptors were obtained from a woman aged 40 to 49 in good health.

On this clonotype: One end of the junction fails to match germline, which may point to a read error. The rearrangement links TRBV27 to TRBJ2-6; D gene ambiguous. The CDR3 sequence is 13 residues long. Germline CDR1 is MNHEY and CDR2 is SMNVEV (reference sequence). Written as DNA, the CDR3 is TGTGCCAGCAGGAACCCTGGGACCAACGTCCTGACTTTC. Its protein is CASRNPGTNVLTF.

This clonotype has a count of ten or more. The genes are TRBV4-3 and TRBJ2-6; perhaps D is TRBD1 or TRBD2 (6 bases each). The length of the CDR3 is 14 residues. Germline V lookup: CDR1 LGHNA, CDR2 YSLEER. Trimming removed 1 base at V and 8 bases at J, with 9 bases between. Here the CDR3 reads CASSQVGGTNVLTF. CDR3 DNA: TGCGCCAGCAGCCAAGTAGGGGGGACCAACGTCCTGACTTTC.